This entry lists 7 T cell receptor beta chains sequenced from one sample in a study of OX40 agonist ivuxolimab in advanced cancers. TCRdb's copy holds only in-frame clones and misses some; the assay was immunoSEQ multiplex PCR. Of 72,000 or so clones in the sample, roughly 85% were seen once. The material was CD4+ or CD8+ T cells sorted from blood, obtained in a trial of the OX40 agonist ivuxolimab. The receptors come from an adult with an advanced solid tumor such as melanoma, head and neck, liver or kidney cancer.

This clone turned up a few times. One junction end does not reproduce the germline sequence, and a read error may be involved. This chain connects TRBV7-7 to TRBJ2-2; 8 bases are a match to TRBD1. Per the germline V gene, CDR1 is SSHAT and CDR2 is FNYEAQ (reference sequence). The CDR3 is 16 amino acids. The CDR3: CASSPSAGGNTGELFF. As DNA, the CDR3 is TGTGCTAGCAGCCCCTCGGCAGGGGGCAATACCGGGGAGCTGTTTTTT.

V usage is TRBV5-4 and J usage is TRBJ1-6; D not certain. V was trimmed by 0 bases and J by 6 bases, leaving 7 bases between them. The V gene's germline CDR1 is SGHNT and CDR2 YYREEE (reference sequence). The CDR3 runs to 14 residues. The CDR3 DNA follows: TGTGCCAGCAGCTTGGACAGCGTTAATTCACCCCTCCACTTT. It yields the protein CASSLDSVNSPLHF.

This clone was detected a few times. The chain couples TRBV7-9 to TRBJ2-7; no firm D call. V was pared by 4 bases and J by 6 bases, with 10 bases between. CDR1 SEHNR and CDR2 FQNEAQ come from the germline V gene (reference sequence). This CDR3 contains 12 residues. The CDR3: CASSSPLLEQYF. CDR3 DNA: TGTGCCAGCAGCTCCCCACTACTCGAGCAGTACTTC.

The CDR3 DNA sequence: TGTGCCAGCAGTTACTGGAAGGGGGAGACCCAGTACTTC. Its protein is CASSYWKGETQYF. The rearrangement uses TRBV6-5 and TRBJ2-5; possibly TRBD1 for D (5 bases). The V gene lost 1 base and the J gene lost 5 bases, with 8 bases spanning the gap. From germline, CDR1 is MNHEY and CDR2 SVGAGI. The CDR3 runs to 13 residues.

The rearrangement uses TRBV7-2 and TRBJ2-5; 7 bases are shared with TRBD2. V was pared by 0 bases and J by 4 bases, with 2 bases of the junction left unmatched. CDR1 and CDR2 from the germline V gene are SGHTA and FQGNSA. CDR3 length equals 14 residues. CDR3 region: CASSLAWGGETQYF. In DNA, the CDR3 is TGTGCCAGCAGCTTAGCTTGGGGGGGAGAGACCCAGTACTTC.

The chain links TRBV9 to TRBJ2-7; TRBD2 might be the D (6 bases). The CDR3 is 15 residues long. Germline CDR1 and CDR2: SGDLS and YYNGEE. V lost 4 bases to trimming and J lost 5 bases, with 19 bases between them. Written as DNA, the CDR3 is TGTGCCAGCAGCCCTCGTGGAGGGAACGAAGACGAGCAGTACTTC. Protein sequence: CASSPRGGNEDEQYF.

The V call is TRBV30, the J call TRBJ1-5; tentatively, D is TRBD1 (6 bases). V was shortened by 2 bases and J by 6 bases, with 20 bases between the two germline ends. Germline-derived CDR1 and CDR2 are GTSNPN and SVGIG (reference sequence). CDR3 length: 16 amino acids. This CDR3 reads CAWSSIRGRTGQPQHF. The CDR3 nucleotides read TGTGCCTGGAGTTCCATCAGGGGCAGGACTGGTCAGCCCCAGCATTTT.